These T cell receptor beta chains were read from a single sample in a study of radiation and T cells in renal cell carcinoma. Clones were sequenced by immunoSEQ multiplex PCR, and TCRdb holds only the in-frame ones, with some missing. The sample has over 90,000 clones, around 80% seen once. This material consisted of blood, taken from a patient whose treatment included radiotherapy and nephrectomy. These receptors came from a man in his fifties or sixties with renal cell carcinoma. Each CDR3 is given with its conserved first and last residue. The D gene is left open where the match is weak. A row's size may be missing; if present it is once, few, many or a size class.

TRBJ1-1 | NA | TRBV10-1 | few | TGCGCCAGCAGTGAGACCCTGAATTTTAGAGCTTTCTTT | CASSETLNFRAFF
TRBJ1-1 | TRBD1 | TRBV5-1 | NA | TGCGCCAGCAGCTTGCGGACAGGGGATATGACTGAAGCTTTCTTT | CASSLRTGDMTEAFF
TRBJ2-3 | TRBD1 | TRBV19 | NA | TGTGCCAGTAGTTACAGACAGGGGGGCACAGATACGCAGTATTTT | CASSYRQGGTDTQYF
TRBJ2-1 | TRBD2 | TRBV2 | NA | TGTGCCAGCATGAGGGAGGGCAATGAGCAGTTCTTC | CASMREGNEQFF
TRBJ2-7 | TRBD1 | TRBV19 | NA | TGTGCCACCCAACCCGGGACAGGTCCCTACGAGCAGTACTTC | CATQPGTGPYEQYF
TRBJ2-2 | NA | TRBV5-1 | NA | TGCGCCAGCAGCTGGGAAGCAAAGGTCGGGGAGCTGTTTTTT | CASSWEAKVGELFF
TRBJ1-3 | NA | TRBV28 | NA | TGTGCCAGCAGACTTGGGAGCTCTGGAAACACCATATATTTT | CASRLGSSGNTIYF
TRBJ1-1 | NA | TRBV5-1 | NA | TGCGCCAGCAGCTTGGCCGGGGCGAACACTGAAGCTTTCTTT | CASSLAGANTEAFF
TRBJ2-5 | NA | TRBV10-3 | NA | TGTGCCACCGCAGAAAGGGGACAAGAGACCCAGTACTTC | CATAERGQETQYF
TRBJ1-5 | NA | TRBV9 | NA | TGTGCCAGCAGCGTTTGCAGGGGCCTTAACAATCAGCCCCAGCATTTT | CASSVCRGLNNQPQHF
TRBJ2-3 | NA | TRBV9 | once | TGTGCCAGCAGCGCTCGAGGGGGAGATACGCAGTATTTT | CASSARGGDTQYF
TRBJ1-5 | NA | TRBV28 | NA | TGTGCCAGCAGTTTCCCGGATCAGCCCCAGCATTTT | CASSFPDQPQHF
TRBJ2-5 | NA | TRBV27 | NA | TGTGCCAGCAGTTCCCTAGCGCGGGAGACCCAGTACTTC | CASSSLARETQYF
TRBJ2-1 | NA | TRBV7-9 | NA | TGTGCCAGCAGTCTTGGTTACAATGAGCAGTTCTTC | CASSLGYNEQFF
TRBJ2-1 | NA | TRBV4-1 | NA | TGCGCCAGCAGCCCCGAAGTAGGTTTCGATGAGCAGTTCTTC | CASSPEVGFDEQFF
TRBJ2-7 | NA | TRBV4-1 | NA | TGCGCCAGCAGCCCCCGGGACAACTACGAGCAGTACTTC | CASSPRDNYEQYF
TRBJ2-7 | NA | TRBV9 | NA | TGTGCCAGCAGCGTAGGTTGGAGTACCTACGAGCAGTACTTC | CASSVGWSTYEQYF
TRBJ2-2 | NA | TRBV18 | NA | TGTGCCAGCTCACCCGTCGGTAACACCGGGGAGCTGTTTTTT | CASSPVGNTGELFF
TRBJ2-5 | TRBD2 | TRBV6-5 | NA | TGTGCCAGCAGCCCCACTAGCGGTTCAGTGGGGACCCAGTACTTC | CASSPTSGSVGTQYF
TRBJ2-7 | TRBD2 | TRBV27 | NA | TGTGCCAGCAGTTCGAGCGGGAGGCTCCAGGGGGGGGAGCAGTACTTC | CASSSSGRLQGGEQYF
TRBJ1-2 | NA | TRBV27 | NA | TGTGCCAGCAGTTTATCATATCGCGCGGGGAACTATGGCTACACCTTC | CASSLSYRAGNYGYTF
TRBJ2-1 | TRBD1 | TRBV19 | NA | TGTGCCAGTAGTACTTCATCCGGGACAGGCCGAGCCTTATACAATGAGCAGTTCTTC | CASSTSSGTGRALYNEQFF
TRBJ2-2 | NA | TRBV5-1 | NA | TGCGCCAGCAGCTCCGGGACTCCATACACCGGGGAGCTGTTTTTT | CASSSGTPYTGELFF
TRBJ1-4 | NA | TRBV28 | NA | TGTGCCAGCAGTTTCGACTCGTATGGGAGGTCTGAAAAACTGTTTTTT | CASSFDSYGRSEKLFF
TRBJ2-1 | TRBD2 | TRBV7-8 | few | TGTGCCAGCAGCTTAGGTCTCACCTGGCTAGCGGGAGCCAATGAGCAGTTCTTC | CASSLGLTWLAGANEQFF
TRBJ2-5 | TRBD2 | TRBV7-9 | NA | TGTGCCAGCAGCTTAAGGAGGGGAGGGGAGACCCAGTACTTC | CASSLRRGGETQYF
TRBJ1-1 | TRBD1 | TRBV7-9 | NA | TGTGCCAGCAGCCCTACAGGGGACACTGAAGCTTTCTTT | CASSPTGDTEAFF
TRBJ2-7 | NA | TRBV7-9 | NA | TGTGCCAGCAGCCGGAGTTACGAGCAGTACTTC | CASSRSYEQYF
TRBJ2-3 | TRBD1 | TRBV9 | NA | TGTGCCAGCAGCGTTTCCGGGACAGGGTACCCAGATACGCAGTATTTT | CASSVSGTGYPDTQYF
TRBJ2-7 | NA | TRBV5-1 | NA | TGCGCCAGCCAGGTAAAGGACGGAGGGACTCACTACGAGCAGTACTTC | CASQVKDGGTHYEQYF
TRBJ2-7 | NA | TRBV21-1 | once | TGTGCCAGCAGGCAGGGGACCCACGAGCAGTACTTC | CASRQGTHEQYF
TRBJ2-5 | NA | TRBV5-6 | NA | TGTGCCAGCAGCTTGCGGGCAATAGGAGGGGAGACCCAGTACTTC | CASSLRAIGGETQYF
TRBJ1-4 | NA | TRBV19 | NA | TGTGCCAGTAGTACTTCCGGGAGATCGGTGAATGAAAAACTGTTTTTT | CASSTSGRSVNEKLFF
TRBJ1-2 | NA | TRBV5-1 | NA | TGCGCCAGCAGCTTCGGCACAGGGTATGGCTACACCTTC | CASSFGTGYGYTF
TRBJ1-2 | NA | TRBV6-1 | NA | TGTGCCAGCAGTGCCACCGGACTAGTCTATGGCTACACCTTC | CASSATGLVYGYTF
TRBJ2-7 | NA | TRBV9 | NA | TGTGCCAGCAGCGCCCGGGACTCCACCCCGCGACGCTACGAGCAGTACTTC | CASSARDSTPRRYEQYF
TRBJ1-1 | TRBD1 | TRBV18 | many | TGTGCCAGCTCACCACGTGGGACAGAGTCGACTTTCTTT | CASSPRGTESTFF
TRBJ2-3 | TRBD2 | TRBV5-1 | NA | TGCGCCAGCAGCTCCGGGACTAGCGGAGGAACTAGCACAGATACGCAGTATTTT | CASSSGTSGGTSTDTQYF
TRBJ1-1 | NA | TRBV14 | NA | TGTGCCAGCAGCCAACTTTCGAACACTGAAGCTTTCTTT | CASSQLSNTEAFF
TRBJ2-5 | NA | TRBV2 | NA | TGTGCCAGCAGTTTAATATGGTCGGAGACCCAGTACTTC | CASSLIWSETQYF
TRBJ2-7 | NA | TRBV28 | NA | TGTGCCAGCAGCTCTAACCTTGGGCAGTACTTC | CASSSNLGQYF
TRBJ2-7 | NA | TRBV4-3 | NA | TGCGCCAGCAGCCAAGATCAAGGGTCAACGGTGTACTTC | CASSQDQGSTVYF
TRBJ2-1 | TRBD1 | TRBV9 | NA | TGTGCCAGCAGCGTAGGGGGACAGGGGTTCGATGAGCAGTTCTTC | CASSVGGQGFDEQFF
TRBJ2-2 | NA | TRBV15 | NA | TGTGCCACCAGCAGAGTGGATGGGAACACCGGGGAGCTGTTTTTT | CATSRVDGNTGELFF
TRBJ2-5 | NA | TRBV5-1 | NA | TGCGCCAGCAGCTTCCGACGGGGGTACCAAGAGACCCAGTACTTC | CASSFRRGYQETQYF
TRBJ1-1 | NA | TRBV5-4 | few | TGTGCCAGCAGCTTGGACATCTGGGACACTGAAGCTTTCTTT | CASSLDIWDTEAFF
TRBJ1-3 | NA | TRBV19 | NA | TGTGCCAGTAGTATACGGCACGGAAACACCATATATTTT | CASSIRHGNTIYF
TRBJ1-4 | NA | TRBV18 | NA | TGTGCCAGCTCGCCTTGGGGGGCGGAGGAAAAACTGTTTTTT | CASSPWGAEEKLFF
TRBJ2-2 | TRBD2 | TRBV11-2 | NA | TGTGCCACCCAGCCGCTGGGACTAGCGGGGACCGGGGAGCTGTTTTTT | CATQPLGLAGTGELFF
TRBJ2-1 | TRBD1 | TRBV6-4 | NA | TGTGCCAGCAAAAGATCCGGGACAGGCAATGAGCAGTTCTTC | CASKRSGTGNEQFF
TRBJ1-4 | NA | TRBV5-1 | NA | TGCGCCAGCAGCTTGAACCCGCCTACAGGGAGGGATAATGAAAAACTGTTTTTT | CASSLNPPTGRDNEKLFF
TRBJ1-3 | TRBD1 | TRBV5-1 | NA | TGCGCCAGCAGCTTACAGGGGGCTGGAAACACCATATATTTT | CASSLQGAGNTIYF
TRBJ2-5 | TRBD1 | TRBV5-8 | NA | TGTGCCAGCCGACAGGGTCAAGTATGGGAGACCCAGTACTTC | CASRQGQVWETQYF
TRBJ2-7 | TRBD1 | TRBV18 | NA | TGTGCCAGCTCGCGCGACAGGGGGCTTTACGAGCAGTACTTC | CASSRDRGLYEQYF
TRBJ2-7 | TRBD2 | TRBV7-8 | NA | TGTGCCAGCAGCCCGCTAGCGGGTGCGACCGAGCAGTACTTC | CASSPLAGATEQYF
TRBJ1-4 | NA | TRBV13 | NA | TGTGCCAGCAGCTTAGAAGCGGAACTGTTTTTT | CASSLEAELFF
TRBJ1-5 | NA | TRBV27 | NA | TGTGCCAGCAGTCCGGTATCTAGCAATCAGCCCCAGCATTTT | CASSPVSSNQPQHF